A single sample is the source of the 10 T cell receptor beta chains below, sequenced in a study of beta chain features in type 1 diabetes. Whole-study results and caveats: TCRB CDR3s were moderately but significantly shorter in Type 1 diabetes patients in all four CD4+ subsets.

Isolated RNA was reverse transcribed in full, so expressed TCRB transcripts were sequenced. Produced via immunoSEQ multiplex PCR; TCRdb's table is partial and in-frame only. The sample holds 60,000 or so clones, 52% seen once. Which antigens these TCRs recognize remains unknown. Sequencing was done on a sample of Tregs from blood. Source of these receptors: a woman in her 40s with type 1 diabetes.

The chain employs TRBV29-1 and TRBJ2-5, with 8 bases aligning to TRBD2. The J call may not be correct, given that the DNA end is closer to TRBJ2-7. This CDR3 has 14 residues. The germline CDR1 and CDR2 sequences are SQVTM and ANQGSEA. The CDR3 region has the DNA TGCAGCGTTGAAGGCAAAGCGGGGGTGGACGAGCAGTACTTC. Translation: CSVEGKAGVDEQYF.

This chain joins TRBV19 and TRBJ1-6; D is uncertain. CDR1 is LNHDA, CDR2 SQIVND, per germline (reference sequence). CDR3 length equals 14 residues. V was clipped by 3 bases and J by 5 bases, with 8 bases between them. The CDR3 DNA follows: TGTGCCAGTAGTATTTTGGCGGATAATTCACCCCTCCACTTT. Protein product: CASSILADNSPLHF.

V is TRBV5-1 and J is TRBJ2-6, with D perhaps matching TRBD1 (5 bases). In germline, CDR1 is SGHRS, CDR2 YFSETQ. The V end was cut by 4 bases, the J end by 0 bases, with 20 bases between. The CDR3 loop spans 19 amino acids. The CDR3 nucleotides are TGCGCCAGCAGCGGCCTCTTGACAGTGGCCAGCTCTGGGGCCAACGTCCTGACTTTC. This sequence encodes CASSGLLTVASSGANVLTF.

This chain connects TRBV18 to TRBJ2-3; D ambiguous. Trimming pared 6 bases from V and 0 bases from J, leaving 10 bases between. The V gene's germline CDR1 is KGHSH and CDR2 LQKENI. The CDR3 runs 14 residues. DNA for the CDR3: TGTGCCAGCTCCCGAGAGGAAAGCACAGATACGCAGTATTTT. Translation: CASSREESTDTQYF.

CDR3 in DNA: TGTGCCAGCAGCGTCCGGGACAGGAACTCGCGCTCCTACGAGCAGTACTTC. Protein product: CASSVRDRNSRSYEQYF. The J gene is TRBJ2-5, the V gene TRBV5-6, with 8 bases fitting TRBD1. TRBJ2-7 matches the DNA end more closely, so the J call is doubtful. Per germline, CDR1 SGHDT and CDR2 YYEEEE. CDR3 length: 17 amino acids.

The rearrangement uses TRBV5-4 and TRBJ2-5; TRBD2 matches 8 bases. CDR3 length: 15 residues. The junction had 9 bases not matched to a gene; V was cut back by 3 bases and J by 5 bases. Germline V gives CDR1 SGHNT, CDR2 YYREEE (reference sequence). CDR3 protein: CASSSGVAGRETQYF. The DNA for the CDR3 is TGTGCCAGCAGCTCCGGGGTAGCGGGGAGGGAGACCCAGTACTTC.

This clone occurred a few times. The V gene is TRBV7-2, the J gene TRBJ2-1, with TRBD2 as a possible D gene (8 bases). This CDR3 is 16 amino acids long. V was shortened by 1 base and J by 10 bases, with 20 bases between the two germline ends. The germline CDR1 and CDR2 sequences are SGHTA and FQGNSA. Here the CDR3 DNA reads TGTGCCAGCAGCTTAGAGGGGGCGGGAGGCTTCGACGAGCAGTTCTTC. Its protein is CASSLEGAGGFDEQFF.

The V gene is TRBV2, the J gene TRBJ1-2; no definite D call. This CDR3 is built from 12 residues. Germline CDR1 and CDR2: SNHLY and FYNNEI. Trimming removed 7 bases from V and 8 bases from J, with 14 bases in between. The CDR3 nucleotides are TGTGCCAGCACGCGGGGAACTGGGGGCTACACCTTC. It encodes CASTRGTGGYTF.

The chain couples TRBV25-1 to TRBJ1-6, with TRBD1 matching over 8 bases. This CDR3 has 17 residues. V lost 3 bases and J lost 8; bases outside the gene matches: 12. Germline values: CDR1 MGHDK, CDR2 SYGVNS. The CDR3, as DNA: TGTGCCAGCAGTGATCCCAGCAACAGGGGGACCGATTCACCCCTCCACTTT. Residues: CASSDPSNRGTDSPLHF.

The rearrangement uses TRBV9 and TRBJ2-1, with unresolved D. CDR3 length: 15 amino acids. The V gene's germline CDR1 is SGDLS and CDR2 YYNGEE. V shed 0 bases and J shed 1 base, with 8 bases lying between them. The CDR3 DNA reads as TGTGCCAGCAGCGTAGTAGACTCGTCCTACAATGAGCAGTTCTTC. Encoded protein: CASSVVDSSYNEQFF. The entire variable domain, with the rest obtained from reference TRBV9 and TRBJ2-1, is as follows: DSGVTQTPKHLITATGQRVTLRCSPRSGDLSVYWYQQSLDQGLQFLIQYYNGEERAKGNILERFSAQQFPDLHSELNLSSLELGDSALYFCASSVVDSSYNEQFFGPGTRLTVL.